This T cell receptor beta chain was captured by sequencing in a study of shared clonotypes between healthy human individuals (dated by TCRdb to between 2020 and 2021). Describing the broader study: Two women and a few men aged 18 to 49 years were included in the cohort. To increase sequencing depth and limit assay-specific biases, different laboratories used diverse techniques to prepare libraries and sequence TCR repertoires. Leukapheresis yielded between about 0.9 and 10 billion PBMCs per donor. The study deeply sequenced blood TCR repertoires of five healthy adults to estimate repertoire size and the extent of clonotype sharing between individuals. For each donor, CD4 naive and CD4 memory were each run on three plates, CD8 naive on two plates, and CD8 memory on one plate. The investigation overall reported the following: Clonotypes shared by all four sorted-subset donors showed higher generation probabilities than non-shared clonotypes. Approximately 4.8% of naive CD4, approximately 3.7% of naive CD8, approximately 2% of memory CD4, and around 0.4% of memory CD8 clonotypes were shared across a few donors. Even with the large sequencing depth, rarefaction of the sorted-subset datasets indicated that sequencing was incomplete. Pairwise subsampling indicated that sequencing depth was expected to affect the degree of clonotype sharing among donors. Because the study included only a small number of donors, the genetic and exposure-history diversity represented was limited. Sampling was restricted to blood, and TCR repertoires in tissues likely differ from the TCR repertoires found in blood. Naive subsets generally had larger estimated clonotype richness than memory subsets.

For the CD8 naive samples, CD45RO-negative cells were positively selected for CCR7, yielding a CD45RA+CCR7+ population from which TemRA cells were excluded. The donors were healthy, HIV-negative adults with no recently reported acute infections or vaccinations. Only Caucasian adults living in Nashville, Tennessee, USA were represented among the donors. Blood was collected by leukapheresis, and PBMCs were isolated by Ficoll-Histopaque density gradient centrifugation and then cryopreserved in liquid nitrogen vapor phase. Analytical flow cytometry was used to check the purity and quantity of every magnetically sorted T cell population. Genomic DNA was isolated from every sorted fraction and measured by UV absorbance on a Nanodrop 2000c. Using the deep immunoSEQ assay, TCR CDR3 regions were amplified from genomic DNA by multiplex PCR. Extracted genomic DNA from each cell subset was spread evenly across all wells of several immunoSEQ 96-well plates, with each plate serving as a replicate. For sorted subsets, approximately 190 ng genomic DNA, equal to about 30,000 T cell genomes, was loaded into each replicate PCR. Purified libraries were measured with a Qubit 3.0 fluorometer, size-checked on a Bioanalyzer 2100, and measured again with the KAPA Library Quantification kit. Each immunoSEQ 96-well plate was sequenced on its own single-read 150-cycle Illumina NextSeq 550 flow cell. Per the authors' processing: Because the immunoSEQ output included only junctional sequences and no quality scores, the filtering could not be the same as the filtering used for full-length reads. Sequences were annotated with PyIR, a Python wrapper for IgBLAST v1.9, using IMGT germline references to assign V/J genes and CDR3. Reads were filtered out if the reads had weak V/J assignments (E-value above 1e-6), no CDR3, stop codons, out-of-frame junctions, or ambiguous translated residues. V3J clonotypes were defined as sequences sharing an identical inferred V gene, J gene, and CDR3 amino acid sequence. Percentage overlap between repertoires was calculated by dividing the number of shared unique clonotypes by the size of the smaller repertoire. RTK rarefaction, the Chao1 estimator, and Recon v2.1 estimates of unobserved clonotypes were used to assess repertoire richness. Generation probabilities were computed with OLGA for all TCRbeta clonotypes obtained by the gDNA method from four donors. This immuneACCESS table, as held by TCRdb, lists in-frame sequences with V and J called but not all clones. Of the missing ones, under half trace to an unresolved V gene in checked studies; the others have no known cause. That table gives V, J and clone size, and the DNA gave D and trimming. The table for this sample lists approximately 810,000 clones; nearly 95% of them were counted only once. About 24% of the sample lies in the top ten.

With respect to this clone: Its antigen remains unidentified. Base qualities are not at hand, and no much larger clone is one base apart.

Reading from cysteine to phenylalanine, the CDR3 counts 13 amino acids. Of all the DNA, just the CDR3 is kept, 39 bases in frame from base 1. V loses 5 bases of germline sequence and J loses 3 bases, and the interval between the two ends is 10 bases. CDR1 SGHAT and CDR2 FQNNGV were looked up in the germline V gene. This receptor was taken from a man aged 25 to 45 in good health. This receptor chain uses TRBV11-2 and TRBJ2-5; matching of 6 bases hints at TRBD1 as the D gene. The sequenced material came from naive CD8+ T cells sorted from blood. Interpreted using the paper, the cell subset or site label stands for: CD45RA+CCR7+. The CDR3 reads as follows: CASSRTEKETQYF. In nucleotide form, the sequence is TGTGCCAGCAGCCGGACAGAAAAAGAGACCCAGTACTTC.